The present TCR beta chain was sequenced within a study of siplizumab effects on memory and regulatory T cells. General study points: Unstimulated subsets accounted for the mapping of only a minor share of the clones that were alloreactive. Proliferating clones, CD4+ or CD8+, lacked an assignable naive or memory phenotype in roughly 80-96% of cases.

Worth noting for this clone: Its matching antigen is unknown.

Clones were sequenced by immunoSEQ multiplex PCR, and TCRdb holds only the in-frame ones, with some missing. The sample contains some 99,000 clones, roughly 94% of which appear only once. The material sequenced was Tregs sorted from blood. This TCR derives from a human donor in good health.

The CDR3 DNA is TGCGCCAGCAGCTTGCAGGGGGGCGGCAATCAGCCCCAGCATTTT. This codes for CASSLQGGGNQPQHF. The chain couples TRBV5-1 to TRBJ1-5, with 7 bases aligning to TRBD1. This CDR3 has 15 amino acids. Trimming took 1 base from V and 2 from J; bases not matched to a gene: 3. Germline-derived CDR1 and CDR2 are SGHRS and YFSETQ.